These 24 T cell receptor beta chains were all obtained from the same sample, sequenced in a study of cytomegalovirus exposure and HLA in healthy donors. Primers: 60 Vbeta forward and 13 Jbeta reverse. TCRdb's copy holds only in-frame clones and misses some; the assay was immunoSEQ multiplex PCR. Of roughly 160,000 clones in the sample, more than 60% are singletons; the top ten hold 3.5% to 5%. The sample taken for sequencing was PBMCs. The source of these receptors is a man between 35 and 55 years old in good health and CMV-seronegative.

This clone was counted a few times. CDR3 sequence (DNA): TGTGCCAGCAGCCCCCAGAGCGGGGACTCCTACGAGCAGTACTTC. It is translated as CASSPQSGDSYEQYF. This sequence joins TRBV7-2 and TRBJ2-7; 7 bases align to TRBD2. The CDR3 runs to 15 residues. Looked up from germline, CDR1 is SGHTA and CDR2 is FQGNSA. Trimming at V came to 5 bases and at J to 0 bases, leaving 7 bases not matched to a gene.

The chain combines TRBV29-1 with TRBJ2-7; D ambiguous. The germline V gene encodes CDR1 SQVTM and CDR2 ANQGSEA. The CDR3 sequence is 12 residues long. The V end was cut by 4 bases, the J end by 5 bases, with 12 bases between. In DNA form, the CDR3 reads TGCAGCGTTGTCGGGTATCGGGACGAGCAGTACTTC. It is translated as CSVVGYRDEQYF.

The chain is built from TRBV30 and TRBJ1-5; D is unclear. Germline V gives CDR1 GTSNPN, CDR2 SVGIG (reference sequence). Trimming removed 0 bases from V and 7 bases from J, with 16 bases in between. The CDR3 is 15 residues long. The CDR3 loop reads CAWSVLNGKNQPQHF. For the CDR3, the DNA is TGTGCCTGGAGTGTTCTAAACGGGAAAAACCAGCCCCAGCATTTT.

The chain has TRBV19 and TRBJ1-5, with 7 bases that match TRBD1. There are 16 residues in the CDR3. From germline, CDR1 is LNHDA and CDR2 SQIVND (reference sequence). The V gene end was trimmed by 6 bases and the J gene end by 1 base; junction bases not matched to a gene: 9. The CDR3 DNA reads TGTGCCAGTAGCCGGAGCTGGGACAGAAGCAATCAGCCCCAGCATTTT. This translates into CASSRSWDRSNQPQHF.

The chain combines TRBV2 with TRBJ1-2, with D tentatively TRBD1 (5 bases). The length of the CDR3 is 12 residues. Trimming shortened V by 6 bases and J by 7 bases, and 12 bases separated the two germline ends. Germline assignment: CDR1 SNHLY and CDR2 FYNNEI. CDR3: CASRGQGGGYTF. In nucleotides, the CDR3 is TGTGCCAGCAGAGGACAAGGCGGTGGCTACACCTTC.

This clone was recorded only once. The V call is TRBV29-1, the J call TRBJ1-2, with a possible D match to TRBD1 (5 bases). V was clipped by 6 bases and J by 4 bases, with 18 bases between them. Germline values: CDR1 SQVTM, CDR2 ANQGSEA. This CDR3 spans 14 amino acids. CDR3 residues: CSVASLGGSYGYTF. The CDR3 DNA follows: TGCAGCGTAGCATCCCTCGGGGGATCCTATGGCTACACCTTC.

This clone was picked up one time. The chain combines TRBV6-6 with TRBJ2-1; 7 bases map to TRBD1. This CDR3 comprises 13 residues. V dropped 5 bases and J dropped 9; count of bases not matched to a gene: 7. Germline CDR1 reads MNHNY; CDR2 reads SVGAGI (reference sequence). In DNA, the CDR3 is TGTGCCAGCAGTGACAGGGTCGTGGGTGAGCAGTTCTTC. Translating gives CASSDRVVGEQFF.

The CDR3 nucleotides are TGTGCCAGCAGTGTCGGGACAGAGTTGCAGTACTTC. It encodes CASSVGTELQYF. V is TRBV2 and J is TRBJ2-7; 7 bases fit TRBD1. Germline values: CDR1 SNHLY, CDR2 FYNNEI. V lost 4 bases, J lost 9 bases, and 6 bases stayed unmatched. CDR3 length equals 12 residues.

The J gene is TRBJ1-2, the V gene TRBV18; 7 bases match TRBD1. Germline V lookup: CDR1 KGHSH, CDR2 LQKENI. The CDR3 runs to 15 residues. Trimming took 2 bases from V and 2 from J; bases not matched to a gene: 5. The CDR3 DNA is TGTGCCAGCTCACCATTGACAGGGTGGAACTATGGCTACACCTTC. This translates into CASSPLTGWNYGYTF.

The chain has TRBV7-9 and TRBJ2-2; D uncertain. The CDR3 sequence is 13 residues long. Trimming pared 6 bases from V and 4 bases from J, leaving 9 bases between. Per germline, CDR1 SEHNR and CDR2 FQNEAQ (reference sequence). The CDR3 coding sequence is TGTGCCAGCAGTGTCGTAGTCACCGGGGAGCTGTTTTTT. Its protein product is CASSVVVTGELFF.

CDR3 protein: CASSLGGGFEQYF. As DNA, the CDR3 is TGCGCCAGCAGCTTGGGGGGGGGATTCGAGCAGTACTTC. The V and J genes are TRBV5-1 and TRBJ2-7; 7 bases line up with TRBD2. V lost 0 bases, J lost 6 bases, and 3 bases stayed unmatched. The germline V gene has CDR1 SGHRS and CDR2 YFSETQ. This CDR3 contains 13 residues.

This chain connects TRBV6-1 to TRBJ2-7; D is unresolved. The germline V and J ends were trimmed by 2 bases and 2 bases, with 10 bases remaining between them. Per the germline V gene, CDR1 is MNHNS and CDR2 is SASEGT. This CDR3 is built from 14 residues. The CDR3 reads CASSEPGSTYEQYF. Here the CDR3 DNA reads TGTGCCAGCAGTGAACCAGGCAGTACCTACGAGCAGTACTTC.

The chain carries TRBV4-2 and TRBJ2-1, with D possibly being TRBD2 (6 bases). Trimming stripped 0 bases from V and 3 bases from J, with 12 bases between. Germline-derived CDR1 and CDR2 are LGHNA and YNFKEQ. The CDR3 loop spans 16 amino acids. The CDR3 nucleotides read TGTGCCAGCAGCCAAGATCATTTGGGGGGCTACAATGAGCAGTTCTTC. Translation: CASSQDHLGGYNEQFF.

This clone was seen a single time. V usage is TRBV21-1 and J usage is TRBJ1-1. TRBV21-1 is labeled a pseudogene. This CDR3 has 19 amino acids. The CDR3 DNA reads TGTGCCAGCAGCAAAGCAGGCAGGCGGGCACCTCTACTGGACACTGAAGCTTTCTTT. It yields the protein CASSKAGRRAPLLDTEAFF.

V usage is TRBV5-1 and J usage is TRBJ2-5, with 7 bases that match TRBD1. The J call may be faulty, since TRBJ2-7 better matches the DNA end. There are 14 residues in the CDR3. The germline V gene encodes CDR1 SGHRS and CDR2 YFSETQ. As DNA, the CDR3 is TGCGCCAGTAAGGCCGGGACAGCATCCTACGAGCAGTACTTC. As protein: CASKAGTASYEQYF.

The V call is TRBV6-5, the J call TRBJ2-2; 8 positions match TRBD1. Trimming cost V 4 bases and J 5 bases; bases outside gene matches: 6. Germline loops: CDR1 MNHEY, CDR2 SVGAGI. This CDR3 has 15 amino acids. This CDR3 reads CASSSRQGWTGELFF. The CDR3 DNA sequence: TGTGCCAGCAGTTCCCGACAGGGGTGGACCGGGGAGCTGTTTTTT.

This sequence joins TRBV10-1 and TRBJ1-5; D is undetermined. V dropped 4 bases and J dropped 1 base, with 5 bases sitting between them. Germline CDR1 is WNHNN and CDR2 is SYGVQD (reference sequence). The CDR3 loop spans 13 amino acids. The chain's CDR3 is CASSARSNQPQHF. The CDR3 DNA follows: TGCGCCAGCAGTGCCAGGAGCAATCAGCCCCAGCATTTT.

The chain links TRBV29-1 to TRBJ2-7, with a weak D call TRBD1 (6 bases). CDR1 is SQVTM, CDR2 ANQGSEA, per germline. The V and J ends lost 6 bases and 2 bases respectively, with 14 bases between them. The CDR3 has 13 residues. This CDR3 is CSVNRAGAYEQYF. Written as DNA, the CDR3 is TGCAGCGTCAACAGGGCCGGGGCCTACGAGCAGTACTTC.

This clone was seen a handful of times. This sequence joins TRBV11-3 and TRBJ2-5, with 7 bases identical to TRBD2. Germline V CDR1 and CDR2: SGHNT, YENEEA. J was trimmed by 2 bases and V by 3 bases; bases with no gene match: 6. This CDR3 has 15 residues. The chain's CDR3 is CASSFRGDPQETQYF. The CDR3 region has the DNA TGTGCCAGCAGCTTTCGGGGGGATCCTCAAGAGACCCAGTACTTC.

This chain links TRBV5-1 with TRBJ1-5; no clear D gene. The V and J ends lost 3 bases and 6 bases respectively, with 10 bases between them. This CDR3 has 13 residues. Germline lookup yields CDR1 SGHRS and CDR2 YFSETQ. DNA for the CDR3: TGCGCCAGCAGCTCTCATTCGGGTCAGCCCCAGCATTTT. This translates into CASSSHSGQPQHF.

This chain connects TRBV4-3 to TRBJ2-7; the match to TRBD1 covers 8 bases. V was pared by 4 bases and J by 0 bases, with 5 bases of the junction left unmatched. This CDR3 has 15 residues. Germline CDR1 and CDR2: LGHNA and YSLEER. The CDR3 nucleotides read TGCGCCAGCAGCCGGGGGACAGGCTTCTCCTACGAGCAGTACTTC. The encoded protein is CASSRGTGFSYEQYF.

The genes are TRBV4-1 and TRBJ2-7, with D maybe TRBD1 (6 bases). V was pared by 3 bases and J by 1 base, with 10 bases between. Looked up from germline, CDR1 is MGHRA and CDR2 is YSYEKL. CDR3 length equals 14 residues. The CDR3 protein is CASSQGDTSYEQYF. For the CDR3, the DNA is TGCGCCAGCAGCCAGGGGGACACTTCCTACGAGCAGTACTTC.

In its sample, this clone was seen once. V is TRBV9 and J is TRBJ2-7; 14 bases align to TRBD2. V lost 5 bases, J lost 5 bases, and 12 bases stayed unmatched. Germline loops: CDR1 SGDLS, CDR2 YYNGEE. The CDR3 totals 17 residues. CDR3 DNA: TGTGCCAGCAGTCCCTACCGGACTAGCGGGGGGATCGACGAGCAGTACTTC. Its translation: CASSPYRTSGGIDEQYF. The full variable domain, completed using reference TRBV9 and TRBJ2-7, is DSGVTQTPKHLITATGQRVTLRCSPRSGDLSVYWYQQSLDQGLQFLIQYYNGEERAKGNILERFSAQQFPDLHSELNLSSLELGDSALYFCASSPYRTSGGIDEQYFGPGTRLTVT.

J is TRBJ2-2 and V is TRBV11-2; tentatively, D is TRBD2 (5 bases). This CDR3 has 18 amino acids. Trimming left V 1 base short and J 2 bases short, with 17 bases between. Germline V gene sequence: CDR1 SGHAT, CDR2 FQNNGV. The CDR3 sequence is CASSLVKAGPKNTGELFF. DNA for the CDR3: TGTGCCAGCAGCTTAGTGAAGGCGGGCCCGAAAAACACCGGGGAGCTGTTTTTT.